This TCR beta chain is from a study of human T cells and chemical hapten exposure. Study conclusions and caveats: With patch test score, the counts of PT1 expanded TCRs showed a positive correlation.

This clonotype was seen a few times. No antigen is known for it. One entry per CDR3 protein, called by TCRdb with MiXCR from the RACE reads. The sample includes 150,000 to 200,000 distinct CDR3 sequences, roughly 14% seen only once; the top ten take 1.5% to 2%. Germline CDR1 reads SQVTM; CDR2 reads ANQGSEA. This CDR3 contains 13 residues. Trimming shortened V by 7 bases and J by 4 bases, and 13 bases separated the two germline ends. Specified time point: patch test 1, 2 weeks after DPC sensitization. Treatment indicated: therapeutic diphenylcyclopropenone sensitization with weekly scalp DPC. Patches went on only after blood had been drawn each time.

This clonotype was sampled from a woman younger than 45 with alopecia areata. Some clones in this sample may be carry-over from other donors' samples. The sequenced sample was whole blood, obtained in connection with sensitization to the hapten diphenylcyclopropenone (DPC). V is TRBV29-1 and J is TRBJ2-2; either TRBD1 or TRBD2 may supply D (5 bases each). CDR3 bases: TGCAGCGCTGGGGACCGAACCACCGGGGAGCTGTTTTTT. Its protein is CSAGDRTTGELFF.